A single sample gave rise to the 15 T cell receptor beta chains below, sequenced in a study of human T cells and chemical hapten exposure. MiXCR, applied by TCRdb to the RACE reads, yields one record per CDR3 protein. The table has about 360,000 distinct CDR3 sequences, about 7% seen once; the top ten hold roughly 8%. The time point is: patch test 1, 2 weeks after DPC sensitization. Specified treatment: therapeutic diphenylcyclopropenone sensitization with weekly scalp DPC. The source was whole blood, collected in connection with sensitization to the hapten diphenylcyclopropenone (DPC). The receptors were sampled from a woman aged 18-29 years with alopecia areata. Some clones in this sample may be carry-over from other donors' samples.

The chain has TRBV7-3 and TRBJ1-2; possibly TRBD1 for D (6 bases). V gave up 5 bases and J gave up 3 bases, with 13 bases separating them. Germline V gene lookup returns CDR1 SGHTA and CDR2 FQGTGA. CDR3 length equals 14 residues. CDR3 amino acids: CASSPGAAHYGYTF. DNA for the CDR3: TGTGCCAGCAGCCCAGGGGCCGCCCACTATGGCTACACCTTC.

This clonotype has at least ten counts. The chain combines TRBV4-3 with TRBJ2-3; D gene unclear. V was trimmed by 0 bases and J by 1 base, leaving 11 bases between them. There are 16 residues in the CDR3. Germline V gene data show CDR1 as LGHNA and CDR2 as YSLEER. As DNA, the CDR3 is TGCGCCAGCAGCCAAGACTACGGGTCGGGCACAGATACGCAGTATTTT. Its translation: CASSQDYGSGTDTQYF.

The chain links TRBV7-2 to TRBJ2-1; tentative D call: TRBD2 (5 bases). CDR3 size: 16 residues. V was clipped by 5 bases and J by 0 bases, with 14 bases between them. The germline V gene encodes CDR1 SGHTA and CDR2 FQGNSA. The CDR3 nucleotides read TGTGCCAGCAGCGTCGGAGGAGTGGGCTCCTACAATGAGCAGTTCTTC. Encoded protein: CASSVGGVGSYNEQFF.

The J gene is TRBJ2-3, the V gene TRBV3-1, with D maybe TRBD2 (6 bases). V shed 0 bases and J shed 11 bases, with 21 bases lying between them. The CDR3 totals 16 residues. Germline assignment: CDR1 LGHDT and CDR2 YNNKEL (reference sequence). CDR3 DNA: TGTGCCAGCAGCCAAGACGAGACGGGACCGGAGGGGAGGCAGTATTTT. Residues: CASSQDETGPEGRQYF.

As concerns this clonotype: A much larger clonotype is one base distant, so this may be a read error. The chain combines TRBV20-1 with TRBJ2-3; D is unclear. Germline-derived CDR1 and CDR2 are DFQATT and SNEGSKA (reference sequence). This CDR3 contains 14 residues. CDR3 nucleotide sequence: TGCAGTGCTAGAGCCCCGGTCGAGGTCGATACGCTGTATTTT. Protein product: CSARAPVEVDTLYF.

This clonotype occurred many times. This chain uses TRBV6-2 or TRBV6-3 with TRBJ1-6; TRBD1 matches at 9 bases. The CDR3 runs to 15 residues. V gave up 2 bases and J gave up 6 bases; unmatched junction bases: 2. Germline CDR1 MNHEY, CDR2 SVGEGT. The DNA for the CDR3 is TGTGCCAGCAGTTACGAGGGACAGGGTAATTCACCCCTCCACTTT. Amino acid sequence: CASSYEGQGNSPLHF.

A few counts support this clonotype. The chain employs TRBV5-1 and TRBJ2-7; 8 bases are a match to TRBD1. After removal of 3 bases from V and 9 bases from J, the junction contained 17 bases not matched to a gene. The CDR3 contains 16 residues. The V gene's germline CDR1 is SGHRS and CDR2 YFSETQ. The CDR3 loop is CASSSLIGTGPQAQYF. The CDR3 nucleotides read TGCGCCAGCAGCTCGTTGATCGGGACAGGCCCACAGGCGCAGTACTTC.

The chain recombines TRBV19 with TRBJ2-1, with D unresolved. V lost 5 bases and J 3 bases, leaving 5 bases between the germline ends. Per the germline V gene, CDR1 is LNHDA and CDR2 is SQIVND (reference sequence). The CDR3 covers 12 residues. CDR3 nucleotide sequence: TGTGCCAGTAGTTCCTTCTACAATGAGCAGTTCTTC. Translation gives CASSSFYNEQFF.

This clonotype was observed at least ten times. V gene TRBV6-2 or TRBV6-3 combines with J gene TRBJ2-2; D is unclear. Trimming pared 2 bases from V and 7 bases from J, leaving 11 bases between. The CDR3 totals 14 residues. Germline V gene sequence: CDR1 MNHEY, CDR2 SVGEGT. CDR3 amino acids: CASSYKAEHGELFF. CDR3 sequence (DNA): TGTGCCAGCAGTTACAAGGCAGAACACGGGGAGCTGTTTTTT.

Concerning this clonotype: A much larger clone lies a single base off, so this may be a read error. J is TRBJ2-3 and V is TRBV6-5; perhaps TRBD1 as D (7 bases). The V end was cut by 5 bases, the J end by 4 bases, with 16 bases between. Germline CDR1 is MNHEY and CDR2 is SVGAGI. The CDR3 loop spans 15 amino acids. The CDR3 nucleotides are TGTGCCAGCAGTCACACACAGGGGAGGCCAGATACGCAGTATTTT. This encodes CASSHTQGRPDTQYF.

The chain combines TRBV6-5 with TRBJ1-2; D is ambiguous. The germline CDR1 and CDR2 sequences are MNHEY and SVGAGI. V was trimmed by 7 bases and J by 3 bases, leaving 9 bases between them. The CDR3 loop spans 12 amino acids. The CDR3 sequence: CASKEPYYGYTF. CDR3 bases: TGTGCCAGCAAAGAACCGTACTATGGCTACACCTTC.

This chain joins TRBV12-3 or TRBV12-4 and TRBJ2-2; D gene unclear. The CDR3 length is 12 residues. V lost 4 bases and J lost 11, with 11 bases in between. This CDR3 is CASSSVVLELFF. CDR3 DNA sequence: TGTGCCAGCAGTTCTGTGGTTTTAGAGCTGTTTTTT.

The table lists this clonotype with a count of one. V is TRBV28 and J is TRBJ1-3, with no clear D. The CDR3 is 16 residues long. V lost 2 bases to trimming and J lost 0 bases, with 11 bases between them. Per germline, CDR1 MDHEN and CDR2 SYDVKM. CDR3 sequence: CASSLQPGSSGNTIYF. The CDR3 DNA reads TGTGCCAGCAGTTTACAGCCAGGTAGCTCTGGAAACACCATATATTTT.

This clonotype turned up a few times. V is TRBV11-2 and J is TRBJ2-5; TRBD1 agrees at 9 bases. V shed 6 bases, J shed 4 bases, and the junction held 3 bases outside the gene matches. Germline-derived CDR1 and CDR2 are SGHAT and FQNNGV. This CDR3 contains 13 residues. The CDR3 DNA reads as TGTGCCAGCAGAATGACAGGGGGAGAGACCCAGTACTTC. Amino acids: CASRMTGGETQYF.

The CDR3 region has the DNA TGTGCCAGCAGTCTAAGGGGTACGGATAATTCACCCCTCCACTTT. Protein sequence: CASSLRGTDNSPLHF. V is TRBV12-3 or TRBV12-4 and J is TRBJ1-6, with D tentatively TRBD1 (5 bases). V shed 5 bases and J shed 5 bases, with 13 bases lying between them. There are 15 residues in the CDR3.